Below are 13 T cell receptor beta chains sequenced from a single sample in a study of graft-versus-host responses after intestinal transplantation. These receptors have no known antigen. Sequenced by immunoSEQ multiplex PCR; TCRdb stores in-frame clones only, minus some. The table lists about 120,000 clones, 93% of them singletons. The material sequenced was unstimulated CD8+ T cells sorted from spleen or lymph node cells, taken before transplant. All receptors derive from a human donor who was the organ donor for an intestinal transplant.

The rearrangement uses TRBV10-3 and TRBJ2-1; 10 nucleotides agree with TRBD1. Germline CDR1 and CDR2: ENHRY and SYGVKD. J was trimmed by 7 bases and V by 3 bases; bases with no gene match: 6. The CDR3 totals 15 residues. CDR3 protein: CAISERDRGRNEQFF. CDR3 bases: TGTGCCATCAGTGAAAGGGACAGGGGACGAAATGAGCAGTTCTTC.

The V gene is TRBV6-5, the J gene TRBJ1-1, with a weak D call TRBD1 (6 bases). Trimming cost V 0 bases and J 3 bases, with 11 bases left between them. The CDR3 is 15 amino acids. In germline, CDR1 is MNHEY, CDR2 SVGAGI. The CDR3 DNA reads as TGTGCCAGCAGTTACTCTCAAGGGGGGCACACTGAAGCTTTCTTT. This codes for CASSYSQGGHTEAFF.

This chain links TRBV10-3 with TRBJ1-5, with a weak D call TRBD1 (5 bases). With 2 bases removed from V and 7 bases from J, the gap between germline ends came to 6 bases. The CDR3 totals 12 residues. Germline V gives CDR1 ENHRY, CDR2 SYGVKD. CDR3 in DNA: TGTGCCATCAGTGAGGGACACCAGCCCCAGCATTTT. Its protein is CAISEGHQPQHF.

Written as DNA, the CDR3 is TGTGCCAGCAGTGAAGAATTGGGGTTCTATGGCTACACCTTC. This sequence encodes CASSEELGFYGYTF. The chain links TRBV2 to TRBJ1-2; D is uncertain. Trimming took off 1 base at V and 4 bases at J, with 10 bases between the two ends. This CDR3 region has 14 residues. Germline values: CDR1 SNHLY, CDR2 FYNNEI.

This clone occurred once. CDR3 DNA sequence: TGCGCCAGCAGCCCGTCCGGGACGGGAAGCGAGCCCCAGCATTTT. This codes for CASSPSGTGSEPQHF. The rearrangement links TRBV5-1 to TRBJ1-5, with a possible D match to TRBD1 (5 bases). The length of the CDR3 is 15 residues. Germline lookup yields CDR1 SGHRS and CDR2 YFSETQ. V was pared by 4 bases and J by 8 bases, with 19 bases between.

In its sample, this clone was seen once. The gene calls are TRBV28 and TRBJ2-7; maybe TRBD2 (6 bases). Germline V gives CDR1 MDHEN, CDR2 SYDVKM. The V gene lost 3 bases and the J gene lost 7 bases, with 19 bases spanning the gap. This CDR3 comprises 15 residues. Here the CDR3 reads CASSLDGSSTGEQYF. Written as DNA, the CDR3 is TGTGCCAGCAGTTTGGACGGGAGTTCAACGGGTGAGCAGTACTTC.

The DNA for the CDR3 is TGTGCCAGTAGTCAATCCTTTGATACGCAGTATTTT. This gives the protein CASSQSFDTQYF. The chain couples TRBV19 to TRBJ2-3; no clear D. The CDR3 is made up of 12 amino acids. V lost 5 bases to trimming and J lost 6 bases, with 9 bases between them. Germline lookup yields CDR1 LNHDA and CDR2 SQIVND (reference sequence).

The chain is built from TRBV30 and TRBJ2-1; TRBD1 matches at 10 bases. CDR3 length: 19 residues. The ends lost 3 bases at V and 0 bases at J; junction bases unmatched: 14. In germline, CDR1 is GTSNPN, CDR2 SVGIG (reference sequence). The chain's CDR3 is CAWRETGGSRDYSYNEQFF. CDR3 bases: TGTGCCTGGAGAGAGACAGGGGGCAGCCGGGACTACTCCTACAATGAGCAGTTCTTC. Filled out from reference TRBV30 and TRBJ2-1, the complete variable domain reads SQTIHQWPATLVQPVGSPLSLECTVEGTSNPNLYWYRQAAGRGLQLLFYSVGIGQISSEVPQNLSASRPQDRQFILSSKKLLLSDSGFYLCAWRETGGSRDYSYNEQFFGPGTRLTVL.

The V gene is TRBV5-4, the J gene TRBJ2-1; 9 positions agree with TRBD1. The CDR3 sequence is 15 residues long. J lost 7 bases, V lost 3 bases, and 8 bases had no gene match. Looked up from germline, CDR1 is SGHNT and CDR2 is YYREEE (reference sequence). The chain's CDR3 is CASSWGGTGINEQFF. CDR3 nucleotides: TGTGCCAGCAGCTGGGGTGGGACAGGGATAAATGAGCAGTTCTTC.

This clone was detected only a few times. The chain employs TRBV7-9 and TRBJ1-4; TRBD1 might be the D (5 bases). V shed 2 bases and J shed 6 bases, with 7 bases lying between them. There are 13 residues in the CDR3. Germline V gene data show CDR1 as SEHNR and CDR2 as FQNEAQ (reference sequence). CDR3 bases: TGTGCCAGCAGCTTAACGGGGGATGAAAAACTGTTTTTT. Protein: CASSLTGDEKLFF.

This clone was counted only a few times. A junction end diverges from the germline sequence, so it may reflect a read error. The chain carries TRBV5-5 and TRBJ2-1, with D perhaps TRBD1 or TRBD2 (6 bases each). Per the germline V gene, CDR1 is SGHKS and CDR2 is YYEKEE (reference sequence). The CDR3 spans 14 residues. CDR3 nucleotides: TGCGCCAGCAGCCAGGGGAGGACCTACAATGAGCAGTTCTTC. It specifies CASSQGRTYNEQFF.

The V and J genes are TRBV28 and TRBJ1-2, with a tentative D call TRBD1 (6 bases). Trimming removed 2 bases from V and 4 bases from J, with 8 bases in between. This CDR3 comprises 13 residues. From germline, CDR1 is MDHEN and CDR2 SYDVKM. The CDR3 region has the DNA TGTGCCAGCAGTTTAGGGGGCAGCTATGGCTACACCTTC. This encodes CASSLGGSYGYTF.

This chain uses TRBV4-1 with TRBJ2-1, with D perhaps TRBD1 or TRBD2 (7 bases each). The germline V gene encodes CDR1 MGHRA and CDR2 YSYEKL. V gave up 8 bases and J gave up 4 bases, with 18 bases separating them. This CDR3 has 15 amino acids. CDR3 sequence reads: CASRAAGGGYNEQFF. The CDR3 DNA sequence: TGCGCCAGCCGAGCGGCAGGGGGGGGTTACAATGAGCAGTTCTTC.